These 23 T cell receptor beta chains were all obtained from the same sample, sequenced in a study of T cell responses to AZD1222 COVID-19 vaccine. The repertoire was sequenced with immunoSEQ multiplex PCR; TCRdb's copy has only in-frame clones and lacks some. The table lists some 30,000 clones, 75% to 90% of them singletons. Sequenced here: peripheral blood, sampled on day 0 of AZD1222 vaccination. All receptors derive from an adult in good health.

The chain carries TRBV25-1 and TRBJ1-4; D call uncertain. The CDR3 has 15 amino acids. Germline V lookup: CDR1 MGHDK, CDR2 SYGVNS. Trimming took 3 bases from V and 8 from J, leaving 16 bases between them. CDR3 amino acids: CASSDSGLTAEKLFF. The CDR3 nucleotides are TGTGCCAGCAGTGATTCGGGGTTAACGGCGGAAAAACTGTTTTTT. Combining the CDR3 with reference TRBV25-1 and TRBJ1-4 gives the whole variable domain EADIYQTPRYLVIGTGKKITLECSQTMGHDKMYWYQQDPGMELHLIHYSYGVNSTEKGDLSSESTVSRIRTEHFPLTLESARPSHTSQYLCASSDSGLTAEKLFFGSGTQLSVL.

This clone was detected a few times. The CDR3 bases are TGTGCCAGTAGTGACAGGAATCAGCCCCAGCATTTT. The encoded protein is CASSDRNQPQHF. The V call is TRBV19, the J call TRBJ1-5; D is possibly TRBD1 (6 bases). V was shortened by 5 bases and J by 4 bases, with 6 bases between the two germline ends. There are 12 residues in the CDR3. The germline CDR1 and CDR2 sequences are LNHDA and SQIVND (reference sequence).

This chain uses TRBV29-1 with TRBJ1-2; possible D gene TRBD1, 5 bases. The CDR3 is made up of 13 amino acids. CDR1 is SQVTM and CDR2 is ANQGSEA in the germline V gene. V lost 0 bases and J lost 4, with 9 bases in between. DNA of the CDR3: TGCAGCGTTGAAGATTGGGGCACCTATGGCTACACCTTC. It encodes CSVEDWGTYGYTF.

The chain is built from TRBV2 and TRBJ2-7, with TRBD2 identical over 8 bases. The ends lost 7 bases at V and 4 bases at J; junction bases unmatched: 6. The CDR3 spans 13 residues. Germline CDR1 is SNHLY and CDR2 is FYNNEI. CDR3: CASNPGGTYEQYF. For the CDR3, the DNA is TGTGCCAGCAACCCGGGGGGGACGTACGAGCAGTACTTC.

The chain employs TRBV3-1 (or the pseudogene TRBV3-2) and TRBJ1-6; D may be TRBD1 (6 bases). Between the trimmed V and J ends, which lost 7 bases and 3 bases, there was a span of 16 bases. The germline V gene encodes CDR1 LGHDT and CDR2 YNNKEL (reference sequence). The CDR3 spans 16 residues. CDR3 amino acids: CASNDLGQNYNSPLHF. The CDR3, as DNA: TGTGCCAGCAACGACCTTGGACAGAACTATAATTCACCCCTCCACTTT.

CDR3 sequence reads: CASSEETEPLTGELFF. For the CDR3, the DNA is TGTGCCAGCAGCGAGGAGACAGAGCCTTTGACCGGGGAGCTGTTTTTT. The V gene is TRBV28, the J gene TRBJ2-2; weak D call: TRBD1 (5 bases). CDR1 is MDHEN, CDR2 SYDVKM, per germline. CDR3 length equals 16 residues. V was cut by 6 bases and J by 5 bases, with 19 bases left in between.

A few counts support this clone. This chain connects TRBV5-6 to TRBJ1-1, with 9 nucleotides matching TRBD1. Germline assignment: CDR1 SGHDT and CDR2 YYEEEE. V trimming: 3 bases; J trimming: 2 bases; junction bases outside the gene matches: 2. This CDR3 has 14 amino acids. The CDR3 is CASSSGQGNTEAFF. CDR3 in DNA: TGTGCCAGCAGCTCGGGACAGGGAAACACTGAAGCTTTCTTT.

The gene calls are TRBV29-1 and TRBJ2-1, with 9 bases fitting TRBD1. Germline CDR1 reads SQVTM; CDR2 reads ANQGSEA. There are 14 residues in the CDR3. V shed 2 bases and J 7 bases; nucleotides not matched to a gene: 6. CDR3 sequence (DNA): TGCAGCGTTGAAACCGGGACAGGGAGTAATGAGCAGTTCTTC. This codes for CSVETGTGSNEQFF.

This clone was recorded a few times. The rearrangement joins TRBV7-6 to TRBJ1-6; possible D gene TRBD1, 6 bases. Germline CDR1 SGHVS, CDR2 FNYEAQ. V was trimmed by 5 bases and J by 1 base, leaving 9 bases between them. CDR3 length: 15 residues. CDR3 sequence (DNA): TGTGCCAGCAGCCTAGGGGGATCCTATAATTCACCCCTCCACTTT. This encodes CASSLGGSYNSPLHF.

J is TRBJ2-6 and V is TRBV19; either TRBD1 or TRBD2 may supply D (5 bases each). CDR3 length: 14 residues. Per the germline V gene, CDR1 is LNHDA and CDR2 is SQIVND (reference sequence). V was trimmed by 4 bases and J by 4 bases, leaving 8 bases between them. This chain's CDR3 is CASSTGSGANVLTF. CDR3 nucleotide sequence: TGTGCCAGTAGTACAGGGAGCGGGGCCAACGTCCTGACTTTC.

This CDR3 reads CASSFLRQGWEGYTF. For the CDR3, the DNA is TGTGCCAGCAGTTTCTTACGACAGGGATGGGAGGGCTACACCTTC. The chain uses TRBV27 and TRBJ1-2; 7 nucleotides agree with TRBD1. V shed 3 bases, J shed 8 bases, and the junction held 12 bases outside the gene matches. The CDR3 consists of 15 residues. Germline loops: CDR1 MNHEY, CDR2 SMNVEV (reference sequence).

The chain carries TRBV10-3 and TRBJ1-2; D possibly corresponds to TRBD1 (5 bases). CDR3 length equals 15 residues. Germline assignment: CDR1 ENHRY and CDR2 SYGVKD. The V end was cut by 3 bases, the J end by 0 bases, with 11 bases between. As DNA, the CDR3 is TGTGCCATCAGTGACGACAGCGCCCCTAACTATGGCTACACCTTC. Its protein is CAISDDSAPNYGYTF.

This rearrangement joins TRBV20-1 to TRBJ1-2; TRBD1 agrees at 7 bases. V trimming: 3 bases; J trimming: 6 bases; junction bases outside the gene matches: 7. The CDR3 contains 13 residues. Germline assignment: CDR1 DFQATT and CDR2 SNEGSKA (reference sequence). CDR3 residues: CSASSRGTDGYTF. The CDR3 DNA follows: TGCAGTGCTAGTTCCAGGGGGACGGATGGCTACACCTTC.

This clone was observed a single time. The chain carries TRBV7-7 and TRBJ2-1; D may be TRBD1 or TRBD2 (5 bases each). The CDR3 contains 14 residues. Trimming pared 5 bases from V and 3 bases from J, leaving 11 bases between. Germline CDR1 reads SSHAT; CDR2 reads FNYEAQ (reference sequence). The DNA of the CDR3 is TGTGCCAGCAGCCCCGGGACCGACTACAATGAGCAGTTCTTC. This codes for CASSPGTDYNEQFF.

J is TRBJ1-6 and V is TRBV3-1 (or the pseudogene TRBV3-2); D gene unclear. This CDR3 contains 16 residues. Between the trimmed V and J ends, which lost 1 base and 10 bases, there was a span of 17 bases. Germline CDR1 is LGHDT and CDR2 is YNNKEL (reference sequence). The CDR3: CASSQGGVPRGSPLHF. Written as DNA, the CDR3 is TGTGCCAGCAGCCAAGGTGGGGTCCCAAGAGGGTCACCCCTCCACTTT.

This clone showed up just a few times. This rearrangement joins TRBV5-5 to TRBJ2-1; 10 nucleotides line up with TRBD2. This CDR3 is built from 17 residues. With 4 bases clipped from V and 6 bases from J, the junction kept 13 bases outside the gene matches. Germline loops: CDR1 SGHKS, CDR2 YYEKEE (reference sequence). CDR3 residues: CASSPSLAGEVRNEQFF. In nucleotides, the CDR3 is TGTGCCAGCAGCCCCAGTCTAGCGGGGGAGGTACGCAATGAGCAGTTCTTC. Full variable domain (outside the CDR3, taken from reference TRBV5-5 and TRBJ2-1): DAGVTQSPTHLIKTRGQQVTLRCSPISGHKSVSWYQQVLGQGPQFIFQYYEKEERGRGNFPDRFSARQFPNYSSELNVNALLLGDSALYLCASSPSLAGEVRNEQFFGPGTRLTVL.

CDR3 protein: CASAPGDRYNEQFF. CDR3 DNA sequence: TGTGCCAGTGCCCCGGGGGACAGATACAATGAGCAGTTCTTC. The chain uses TRBV19 and TRBJ2-1, with a possible D match to TRBD1 (7 bases). V was shortened by 8 bases and J by 4 bases, with 15 bases between the two germline ends. Germline V gives CDR1 LNHDA, CDR2 SQIVND (reference sequence). This CDR3 region has 14 residues. Combining the CDR3 with reference TRBV19 and TRBJ2-1 gives the whole variable domain DGGITQSPKYLFRKEGQNVTLSCEQNLNHDAMYWYRQDPGQGLRLIYYSQIVNDFQKGDIAEGYSVSREKKESFPLTVTSAQKNPTAFYLCASAPGDRYNEQFFGPGTRLTVL.

This rearrangement joins TRBV7-3 to TRBJ2-1; 8 bases line up with TRBD2. The junction had 10 bases not matched to a gene; V was cut back by 5 bases and J by 7 bases. The CDR3 is 15 amino acids. Germline V lookup: CDR1 SGHTA, CDR2 FQGTGA. The CDR3 reads CASSLILAESNEQFF. The CDR3 bases are TGTGCCAGCAGCCTAATACTAGCGGAGTCTAATGAGCAGTTCTTC.

The rearrangement uses TRBV28 and TRBJ1-4, with a weak D call TRBD1 (6 bases). The CDR3 spans 15 residues. With 2 bases removed from V and 6 bases from J, the gap between germline ends came to 13 bases. The V gene's germline CDR1 is MDHEN and CDR2 SYDVKM. In nucleotides, the CDR3 is TGTGCCAGCAGTTTAGGGGGGGCCTCCTATGAAAAACTGTTTTTT. Its protein product is CASSLGGASYEKLFF.

The chain links TRBV19 to TRBJ2-1; 7 nucleotides agree with TRBD2. CDR1 LNHDA and CDR2 SQIVND come from the germline V gene (reference sequence). The V segment lost 3 bases and the J segment 2 bases; nucleotides outside the gene matches: 4. The CDR3 is 15 amino acids. CDR3 DNA: TGTGCCAGTAGTATTGCGGGACTAACCTACAATGAGCAGTTCTTC. It codes for CASSIAGLTYNEQFF.

The CDR3 region is CASSGPYEQYF. In DNA, the CDR3 is TGTGCCAGCAGTGGTCCCTACGAGCAGTACTTC. The rearrangement links TRBV6-4 to TRBJ2-7; no definite D call. The CDR3 spans 11 residues. CDR1 and CDR2 (germline): MRHNA, SNTAGT. V lost 4 bases and J 2 bases, leaving 3 bases between the germline ends.

This clone was seen more than once but under ten times. The CDR3 protein is CASSLGGSNSPLHF. The DNA of the CDR3 is TGTGCCAGCAGCTTAGGGGGGTCTAATTCACCCCTCCACTTT. The chain recombines TRBV7-8 with TRBJ1-6; TRBD1 might be the D (5 bases). The CDR3 extends over 14 amino acids. V lost 1 base, J lost 6 bases, and 7 bases lay in between. Per germline, CDR1 SGHVS and CDR2 FQNEAQ.

V gene TRBV5-4 combines with J gene TRBJ2-7; 9 bases agree with TRBD1. The V gene's germline CDR1 is SGHNT and CDR2 YYREEE (reference sequence). This CDR3 comprises 15 residues. The trim removed 0 bases at V and 4 bases at J, leaving 5 bases unmatched. The chain's CDR3 is CASSLGTGQGYEQYF. In nucleotides, the CDR3 is TGTGCCAGCAGCTTGGGAACCGGACAGGGGTACGAGCAGTACTTC.